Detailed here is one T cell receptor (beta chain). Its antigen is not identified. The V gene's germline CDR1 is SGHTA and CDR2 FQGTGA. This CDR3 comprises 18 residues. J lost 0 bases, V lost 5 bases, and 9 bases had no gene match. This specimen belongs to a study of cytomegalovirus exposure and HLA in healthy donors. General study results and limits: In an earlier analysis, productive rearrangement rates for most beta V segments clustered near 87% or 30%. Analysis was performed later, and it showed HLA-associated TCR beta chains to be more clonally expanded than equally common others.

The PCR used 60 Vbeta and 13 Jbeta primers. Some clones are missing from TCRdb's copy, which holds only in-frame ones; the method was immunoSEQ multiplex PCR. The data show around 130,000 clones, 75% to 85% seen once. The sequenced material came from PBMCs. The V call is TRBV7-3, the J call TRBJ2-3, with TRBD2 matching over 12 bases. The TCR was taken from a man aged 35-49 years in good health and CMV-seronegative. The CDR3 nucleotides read TGTGCCAGCAGCCCTACAGGACTAGCGGGATCTAGCACAGATACGCAGTATTTT. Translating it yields CASSPTGLAGSSTDTQYF.